Listed below are T cell receptor beta chains from one sample, sequenced in a study of CD4 T cells in relation to SARS-CoV-2 and coronaviruses. What these receptors recognize is not known. TCRdb keeps only in-frame clones here, not all; method: immunoSEQ multiplex PCR. This sample has about 36,000 clones, with about four fifths found just once. Sequenced: naive CD4+ T cells from PBMCs, cultured in vitro. These receptors were taken from an adult with COVID-19. The CDR3 runs from the conserved cysteine through the conserved F or W. Fields, in order: CDR3 DNA, CDR3 protein, J gene, clone size, V gene, D gene. The D gene is left open where the match is weak. Clone size is shown for a subset of rows, as once, few, many or a class of expanded clone.

TGTGCCAGCAGTTTACAGGGGGGCAATGAGCAGTTCTTC | CASSLQGGNEQFF | TRBJ2-1 | . | TRBV28 | .
TGTGCCAGTAGTATTGGCTACAGGGGTAATGAAAAACTGTTTTTT | CASSIGYRGNEKLFF | TRBJ1-4 | . | TRBV19 | TRBD1
TGTGCCAGCACTCCCGGGACTAGCACCCACGAGCAGTACTTC | CASTPGTSTHEQYF | TRBJ2-7 | . | TRBV27 | TRBD2
TGTGCCTGGGGTACAGGGGGACTTACTGGAAACACCATATATTTT | CAWGTGGLTGNTIYF | TRBJ1-3 | . | TRBV30 | TRBD1
TGTGCCAGCAGCGAGCAGGACGGCTCCTACAATGAGCAGTTCTTC | CASSEQDGSYNEQFF | TRBJ2-1 | few | TRBV6-2/TRBV6-3 | .
TGTGCCAGCAGTCGGACAGGGATAGATACGCAGTATTTT | CASSRTGIDTQYF | TRBJ2-3 | . | TRBV6-4 | TRBD1
TGTGCCTGGAGTGTAGGGGACAGCCGCTATGGCTACACCTTC | CAWSVGDSRYGYTF | TRBJ1-2 | . | TRBV30 | TRBD1
TGTGCCAGCAGCTTTCGGGACTCAAGGTACCAAGAGACCCAGTACTTC | CASSFRDSRYQETQYF | TRBJ2-5 | . | TRBV9 | .
TGTGCCAGCAGCCAAGAAATCCCCGGACAGGGAAACATTCAGTACTTC | CASSQEIPGQGNIQYF | TRBJ2-4 | . | TRBV3-1/TRBV3-2 | TRBD1
TGCGCCAGCAGGGAAGGACAGGGGGCGACCGGGGAGCTGTTTTTT | CASREGQGATGELFF | TRBJ2-2 | . | TRBV5-1 | TRBD1
TGTGCCAGCAGTGGCCAAAGCAATGAGCAGTTCTTC | CASSGQSNEQFF | TRBJ2-1 | . | TRBV2 | .
TGTGCCAGCAGCCCCCAGCCGCGTGGAATCTCCAATGAGCAGTTCTTC | CASSPQPRGISNEQFF | TRBJ2-1 | few | TRBV7-3 | .
TGTGCCAGCTCACCACCCAAAGCTCAGCTAGTAACGGGGGGGTACAATGAGCAGTTCTTC | CASSPPKAQLVTGGYNEQFF | TRBJ2-1 | . | TRBV18 | TRBD2
TGTGCCAGCAGTGGGGAGGGGAACTATGGCTACACCTTC | CASSGEGNYGYTF | TRBJ1-2 | . | TRBV2 | .
TGTGCCAGCAGTTTGGGGTATGGGGACATGAACACTGAAGCTTTCTTT | CASSLGYGDMNTEAFF | TRBJ1-1 | . | TRBV27 | .
TGTGCCAGCAGCCAAACCCTACCCGCAACTAGCAACGAGCAGTACTTC | CASSQTLPATSNEQYF | TRBJ2-7 | . | TRBV28 | .
TGTGCCAGCAGACGACAGGGGGCCTCCTACGAGCAGTACTTC | CASRRQGASYEQYF | TRBJ2-7 | . | TRBV2 | TRBD1
TGTGCCAGCAGCCACGGGGGGAACTATGGCTACACCTTC | CASSHGGNYGYTF | TRBJ1-2 | few | TRBV7-9 | .
TGCGCCAGCAGCTTGCGGCGGGAGAGTTCCTACGAGCAGTACTTC | CASSLRRESSYEQYF | TRBJ2-7 | . | TRBV5-1 | TRBD2
TGTGCCAGCAGCTTATCAAGCAGGGATCCAAGGGGGTATAGCAATCAGCCCCAGCATTTT | CASSLSSRDPRGYSNQPQHF | TRBJ1-5 | . | TRBV7-8 | .
TGTGCCAGCAGCCGTGGACTCCACCGGGAGACCCAGTACTTC | CASSRGLHRETQYF | TRBJ2-5 | . | TRBV11-2 | .
TGTGCCAGCAGTCCCCGAGGGGGTGATACGCAGTATTTT | CASSPRGGDTQYF | TRBJ2-3 | . | TRBV12-3/TRBV12-4 | .
TGTGCCAGCAGCTTGACCGGGGACAGCCTAGCCAAAAACATTCAGTACTTC | CASSLTGDSLAKNIQYF | TRBJ2-4 | . | TRBV5-4 | TRBD1
TGTGCCAGCTCACTCCAAAATCCCGGGGTTCAAGAGACCCAGTACTTC | CASSLQNPGVQETQYF | TRBJ2-5 | . | TRBV18 | .
TGCAGCGTTGTTTGGGACGGTAACTATGGCTACACCTTC | CSVVWDGNYGYTF | TRBJ1-2 | few | TRBV29-1 | .
TGCGCCCCCAGGTGGAGCGTTCCCTACGAGCAGTACTTC | CAPRWSVPYEQYF | TRBJ2-7 | . | TRBV10-1 | .
TGTGCCATCAGTTACTGGGGATTACCGGGACTCTCATTAACCTACGAGCAGTACTTC | CAISYWGLPGLSLTYEQYF | TRBJ2-7 | . | TRBV10-3 | .
TGCGCCAGCAGCTTTCGGGCGGGAGTGATCGGGGAGCTGTTTTTT | CASSFRAGVIGELFF | TRBJ2-2 | . | TRBV5-1 | TRBD2
TGTGCCAGCAGTTCGCCCTTCTATGGCTACACCTTC | CASSSPFYGYTF | TRBJ1-2 | . | TRBV28 | .
TGTGCCAGCAGCTTGTTACTAGCCACCGGGGAGCTGTTTTTT | CASSLLLATGELFF | TRBJ2-2 | few | TRBV13 | .
TGTGCCAGCAGCCTAGGGTTGCACACAGATACGCAGTATTTT | CASSLGLHTDTQYF | TRBJ2-3 | . | TRBV7-2 | .
TGTGCCAGCAGCCGGGTAGGTAGCGGATACGAGCAGTACTTC | CASSRVGSGYEQYF | TRBJ2-7 | . | TRBV7-8 | .
TGTGCCAGCAGCTTAGTCACGGGACAGACGTTCACAGATACGCAGTATTTT | CASSLVTGQTFTDTQYF | TRBJ2-3 | . | TRBV11-2 | TRBD1
TGCGCCAGCAGTGAGACCGGGACAGCCGGCAGGGTGTATTTT | CASSETGTAGRVYF | TRBJ2-3 | . | TRBV10-2 | TRBD1
TGTGCCAGTAGTATACAACAGGGAACTCAGCCCCAGCATTTT | CASSIQQGTQPQHF | TRBJ1-5 | once | TRBV19 | .
TGCGCCAGCAGCTTGGGGGCCTCTGGAAACACCATATATTTT | CASSLGASGNTIYF | TRBJ1-3 | . | TRBV5-1 | .
TGCAGTGCAAGGCAGGGCGACGAGCAGTACTTC | CSARQGDEQYF | TRBJ2-7 | . | TRBV20-1 | .
TGTGCCAGCAGTTTTCTTGGAACGGATGGCTACACCTTC | CASSFLGTDGYTF | TRBJ1-2 | . | TRBV28 | .
TGTGCCAGCAGTACACGACAGGGGGCGACTTCCTCTGGGGCCAACGTCCTGACTTTC | CASSTRQGATSSGANVLTF | TRBJ2-6 | . | TRBV27 | TRBD1
TGTGCCAGCAGTTTCGGGACAGGGGGCGACCCCGAGCAGTACTTC | CASSFGTGGDPEQYF | TRBJ2-7 | . | TRBV6-5 | TRBD1
TGTGCCAGCAGCCTGACAGGGGGCTCGACAGATACGCAGTATTTT | CASSLTGGSTDTQYF | TRBJ2-3 | . | TRBV7-3 | TRBD1
TGTGCCAGCATTTCTAGCGGGAGTGGTTCAGAGACCCAGTACTTC | CASISSGSGSETQYF | TRBJ2-5 | . | TRBV28 | TRBD2
TGTGCCAGTAGTACCCGCGGTGGGTCGCGGGGACAGCCCCAGCATTTT | CASSTRGGSRGQPQHF | TRBJ1-5 | . | TRBV19 | .
TGTGCCAGTAGTATACTAGTGGGAGGGTACAATGAGCAGTTCTTC | CASSILVGGYNEQFF | TRBJ2-1 | . | TRBV19 | TRBD2
TGCGCCAGCAGTGAGTCGCAGGCCGTGGTCGGCACTGAAGCTTTCTTT | CASSESQAVVGTEAFF | TRBJ1-1 | . | TRBV10-2 | .
TGTGCCAGTAGTATAAGGCCAGGGGGAAGAAATCAGCCCCAGCATTTT | CASSIRPGGRNQPQHF | TRBJ1-5 | . | TRBV19 | TRBD1
TGTGCCTGGACAGGGTCCGGTGGGACTGAAGCTTTCTTT | CAWTGSGGTEAFF | TRBJ1-1 | . | TRBV30 | .
TGTGCCAGCATTTCAGGAGATTCCAGGGTAGGGTGGGCTTTCTTT | CASISGDSRVGWAFF | TRBJ1-1 | . | TRBV2 | .
TGTGCCAGCAGTGAGTGGGTGGGGGATCAGCCCCAGCATTTT | CASSEWVGDQPQHF | TRBJ1-5 | . | TRBV28 | .
TGTGCCAGCAGCGCCGGGGGCACTTCTCATCAGCCCCAGCATTTT | CASSAGGTSHQPQHF | TRBJ1-5 | . | TRBV9 | .
TGTGCCAGCAGACTAGCGGGAGGGCCGGATGAGCAGTTCTTC | CASRLAGGPDEQFF | TRBJ2-1 | . | TRBV6-6 | TRBD2
TGTGCCACCAGTGATCCTGGGGTAGGGGAGCTGTTTTTT | CATSDPGVGELFF | TRBJ2-2 | . | TRBV24-1 | .
TGTGCCAGCTCACCACCGACCAGGCGGAATGAGCAGTTCTTC | CASSPPTRRNEQFF | TRBJ2-1 | . | TRBV18 | .
TGCGCCAGCAGCCAAGGTATCGGGAGCGCTGAAGAGACCCAGTACTTC | CASSQGIGSAEETQYF | TRBJ2-5 | . | TRBV4-1 | .
TGTGCCAGCAGCTTAACCAGGGAGGTGAACACTGAAGCTTTCTTT | CASSLTREVNTEAFF | TRBJ1-1 | . | TRBV7-3 | .
TGTGCCAGCAGGGGGGCTGACTACGACTATGGCTACACCTTC | CASRGADYDYGYTF | TRBJ1-2 | . | TRBV28 | .
TGTGCCAGCAGGCTGATTGCCCTGAACACTGAAGCTTTCTTT | CASRLIALNTEAFF | TRBJ1-1 | once | TRBV28 | .
TGTGCCAGCAGCGGAGGGACAGGGACCTACACTGAGCAGTTCTTC | CASSGGTGTYTEQFF | TRBJ2-1 | . | TRBV5-6 | TRBD1
TGTGCCAGCAGTGAACAGGGGCTACACACCGGGGAGCTGTTTTTT | CASSEQGLHTGELFF | TRBJ2-2 | medium-sized | TRBV25-1 | .